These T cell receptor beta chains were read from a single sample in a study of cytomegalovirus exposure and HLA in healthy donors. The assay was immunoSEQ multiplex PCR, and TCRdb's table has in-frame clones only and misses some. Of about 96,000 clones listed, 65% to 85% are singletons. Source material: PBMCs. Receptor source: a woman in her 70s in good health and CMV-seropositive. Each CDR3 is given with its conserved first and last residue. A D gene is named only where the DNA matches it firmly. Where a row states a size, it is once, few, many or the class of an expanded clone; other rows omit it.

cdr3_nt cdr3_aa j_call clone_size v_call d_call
TGTGCCAGCAGGAACACAAGGGGTCGGTCAGATACGCAGTATTTT CASRNTRGRSDTQYF TRBJ2-3 few TRBV7-2 .
TGTGCCAGCAGCCTGGTAGCGGGGGGGTTGGAGCAGTTCTTC CASSLVAGGLEQFF TRBJ2-1 . TRBV7-3 TRBD2
TGTGCCAGTAGTATCCGACCGGGACTTCTATACAATGAGCAGTTCTTC CASSIRPGLLYNEQFF TRBJ2-1 . TRBV19 .
TGTGCCAGCAGTTCGAGAGGGGGGGCCGGCACCGGGGAGCTGTTTTTT CASSSRGGAGTGELFF TRBJ2-2 once TRBV7-3 .
TGTGCCAGCAGTTACGACAGCTACACCGGGGAGCTGTTTTTT CASSYDSYTGELFF TRBJ2-2 . TRBV6-5 .
TGTGCCAGCAGTTTCGCCCAGGGGCCGTTTAATAATTCACCCCTCCACTTT CASSFAQGPFNNSPLHF TRBJ1-6 . TRBV27 .
TGTGCCAGCAGCTTAACAGGGGGCAGAGAAGAGACCCAGTACTTC CASSLTGGREETQYF TRBJ2-5 . TRBV7-3 TRBD1
TGCGCCAGCAGACGAGCAGGGATGGACACTGAAGCTTTCTTT CASRRAGMDTEAFF TRBJ1-1 few TRBV4-1 .
TGTGCCAGCAGTTCCGGACTAGCGGGAGGCCTCTCCTACAATGAGCAGTTCTTC CASSSGLAGGLSYNEQFF TRBJ2-1 . TRBV2 TRBD2
TGTGCCAGCAGCTTGTCTAGCGGGGGGGCCTACGAGCAGTACTTC CASSLSSGGAYEQYF TRBJ2-7 . TRBV7-9 TRBD2
TGTGCCAGCAGCCCGGGGGGCGAAAAACTGTTTTTT CASSPGGEKLFF TRBJ1-4 once TRBV7-9 .
TGTGCCAGTAGTGTGCAGGGGAACACTGAAGCTTTCTTT CASSVQGNTEAFF TRBJ1-1 few TRBV19 .
TGTGCCAGCAGCAGATTACTAGAGGTTGAGCAGTTCTTC CASSRLLEVEQFF TRBJ2-1 . TRBV2 .
TGTGCCAGCAGCTTGGGGCCGCAGGGGCAGACCCAGTACTTC CASSLGPQGQTQYF TRBJ2-5 . TRBV5-6 .
TGTGCCAGCTCACCACGACAGTACAATGAGCAGTTCTTC CASSPRQYNEQFF TRBJ2-1 few TRBV18 .
TGTGCCAGCAGTGAACACTACTCTGGAAACACCATATATTTT CASSEHYSGNTIYF TRBJ1-3 . TRBV2 .
TGTGCCAGCAGTGAATTCAACCTCCCTACGAACACCGGGGAGCTGTTTTTT CASSEFNLPTNTGELFF TRBJ2-2 few TRBV6-1 .
TGCGCCAGCAGCTTGGCGTGGGGCGCGGCGTACGAGCAGTACTTC CASSLAWGAAYEQYF TRBJ2-7 . TRBV5-1 .
TGCAGCGCTTGGGACACCTCCTACGAGCAGTACTTC CSAWDTSYEQYF TRBJ2-7 . TRBV29-1 .
TGTGCCACCAGCAGAGGTGGATACAGGGGCACCTACGAGCAGTACTTC CATSRGGYRGTYEQYF TRBJ2-7 . TRBV15 TRBD1
TGTGCCAGCAATTATAACCCACAGGGTAATGAGCAGTTCTTC CASNYNPQGNEQFF TRBJ2-1 . TRBV6-1 .
TGCAGCGTTGTCCCGGGACAGGGAACCTACGAGCAGTACTTC CSVVPGQGTYEQYF TRBJ2-7 few TRBV29-1 TRBD1
TGTGCCAGCAGTGGGGGACAGGGGGCTAGCTACACCTTC CASSGGQGASYTF TRBJ1-2 . TRBV6-1 TRBD1
TGTGCCAGTAGTTTGCACAGGGGCCCCAGCAATCAGCCCCAGCATTTT CASSLHRGPSNQPQHF TRBJ1-5 . TRBV19 TRBD1
TGCGCCAGCAGCTTGGGACAGTACTTGGATACGCAGTATTTT CASSLGQYLDTQYF TRBJ2-3 . TRBV5-1 .
TGTGCCAGCCGGACTAGCGGGAGGGGTTACAATGAGCAGTTCTTC CASRTSGRGYNEQFF TRBJ2-1 . TRBV6-5 TRBD2
TGTGCCAGCAGTTACTCGGCGGGGAGTGGGTACAATGAGCAGTTCTTC CASSYSAGSGYNEQFF TRBJ2-1 few TRBV6-5 .
TGTGCCAGCTCACCTAGGCAGGGAAACACCGGGGAGCTGTTTTTT CASSPRQGNTGELFF TRBJ2-2 few TRBV18 .
TGCGCCAGCAGCTTGCATTTGGGGGGTCCCCTCACTGAAGCTTTCTTT CASSLHLGGPLTEAFF TRBJ1-1 . TRBV5-1 .
TGTGCCAGCAGCGCGCGTAGGGGGGAGCAGTACTTC CASSARRGEQYF TRBJ2-7 . TRBV11-1 .
TGCGCCAGCAGCTTGGCGGGGAGCTCCTACAATGAGCAGTTCTTC CASSLAGSSYNEQFF TRBJ2-1 once TRBV5-1 .
TGTGCCACTGGACTAGCGGGAGGTCTATACAATGAGCAGTTCTTC CATGLAGGLYNEQFF TRBJ2-1 . TRBV19 TRBD2
TGTGCCAGCAGCTTAAAAGGGGTAACCTACAATGAGCAGTTCTTC CASSLKGVTYNEQFF TRBJ2-1 . TRBV7-9 .
TGTGCCAGCAGCCCGAGGACAGGGGGCGGCAATGAGCAGTTCTTC CASSPRTGGGNEQFF TRBJ2-1 . TRBV14 TRBD1
TGTGCCAGCAGCCCCCAGGGAATTGAAGCTTTCTTT CASSPQGIEAFF TRBJ1-1 . TRBV7-9 .
TGCAGCGTTGGATCTGCGGGTGGCTCCTACAATGAGCAGTTCTTC CSVGSAGGSYNEQFF TRBJ2-1 . TRBV29-1 .
TGCGCCAGCAGCTTCCAGGGCCTCTACGAGCAGTACTTC CASSFQGLYEQYF TRBJ2-7 . TRBV5-1 .
TGTGCCAGCAGTTCCAGGGGTTCGGCCTACGAGCAGTACTTC CASSSRGSAYEQYF TRBJ2-7 . TRBV27 .
TGTGCTAGCAGCTTAGGGACTGGGAAGGGCACTAATCCACCCCTCCACTTT CASSLGTGKGTNPPLHF TRBJ1-6 . TRBV7-6 .
TGTGCCAGCAGCCAAGGAGTGGGTAGCGGGAGGGCCGAAGATACGCAGTATTTT CASSQGVGSGRAEDTQYF TRBJ2-3 . TRBV7-3 TRBD2
TGTGCCATCCACGGTGGAGGTTCCGGGGAGCTGTTTTTT CAIHGGGSGELFF TRBJ2-2 . TRBV10-3 .
TGTGCCAGCACCATGAGGTCCTATAATTCACCCCTCCACTTT CASTMRSYNSPLHF TRBJ1-6 few TRBV6-1 .
TGCAGCGTTTGGGGGGGAACAGCGAACACTGAAGCTTTCTTT CSVWGGTANTEAFF TRBJ1-1 . TRBV29-1 .